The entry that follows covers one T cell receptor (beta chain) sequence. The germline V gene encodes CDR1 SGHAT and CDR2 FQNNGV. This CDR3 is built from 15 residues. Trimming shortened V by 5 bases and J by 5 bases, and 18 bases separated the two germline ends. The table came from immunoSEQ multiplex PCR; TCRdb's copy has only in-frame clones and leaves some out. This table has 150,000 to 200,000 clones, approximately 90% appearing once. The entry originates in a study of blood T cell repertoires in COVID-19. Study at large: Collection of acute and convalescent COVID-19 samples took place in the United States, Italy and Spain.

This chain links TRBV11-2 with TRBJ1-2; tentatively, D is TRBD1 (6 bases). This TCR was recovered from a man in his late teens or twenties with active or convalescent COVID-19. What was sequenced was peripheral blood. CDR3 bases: TGTGCCAGCAGCCCACCTTCGGGCAGGGGATATGGCTACACCTTC. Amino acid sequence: CASSPPSGRGYGYTF.